The 8 T cell receptor beta chains reported below all come from one sample, sequenced in a study of T-cell memory formation after mild COVID-19. TCRdb re-called the 5' RACE reads with MiXCR, one entry per CDR3 protein. Among 470,000 or so distinct CDR3 sequences listed, roughly 20% were seen once. The sample taken for sequencing was PBMCs or a T cell subset sorted from them (not recorded which). These receptors were taken from an adult woman who had mild COVID-19 (a few samples of this study predate the infection). Cell type and time point are not known.

This clonotype came up many times. The chain carries TRBV28 and TRBJ2-4; D uncertain. V dropped 3 bases and J dropped 0 bases, with 15 bases sitting between them. CDR3 length equals 17 residues. The germline V gene encodes CDR1 MDHEN and CDR2 SYDVKM. The CDR3 sequence is CASSLGSVVLAKNIQYF. The CDR3 region has the DNA TGTGCCAGCAGTTTGGGTTCGGTCGTACTAGCCAAAAACATTCAGTACTTC.

This clonotype was counted only a few times. V gene TRBV12-3 or TRBV12-4 combines with J gene TRBJ2-4; D is uncertain. The CDR3 runs 15 residues. V lost 7 bases and J lost 1, with 14 bases in between. The CDR3 spells CASTPVGLAKNIQYF. The CDR3 bases are TGTGCCAGCACTCCGGTGGGTTTGGCCAAAAACATTCAGTACTTC.

This clonotype was detected ten times or more. The J gene is TRBJ2-1, the V gene TRBV18; no firm D call. This CDR3 comprises 12 residues. CDR1 and CDR2 (germline): KGHSH, LQKENI. V gave up 6 bases and J gave up 4 bases, with 7 bases separating them. CDR3 region: CASSPDYNEQFF. The CDR3 DNA reads TGTGCCAGCTCCCCGGATTACAATGAGCAGTTCTTC. The whole variable domain, remainder taken from reference TRBV18 and TRBJ2-1, is NAGVMQNPRHLVRRRGQEARLRCSPMKGHSHVYWYRQLPEEGLKFMVYLQKENIIDESGMPKERFSAEFPKEGPSILRIQQVVRGDSAAYFCASSPDYNEQFFGPGTRLTVL.

The chain has TRBV5-1 and TRBJ2-3; D is unclear. This CDR3 is built from 13 residues. Trimming took off 0 bases at V and 2 bases at J, with 4 bases between the two ends. CDR1 is SGHRS, CDR2 YFSETQ, per germline. CDR3 bases: TGCGCCAGCAGCTTGGTAGTCACAGATACGCAGTATTTT. It codes for CASSLVVTDTQYF.

This clonotype has more than one count but fewer than ten. This chain links TRBV12-3 or TRBV12-4 with TRBJ1-1; 10 positions match TRBD1. V dropped 1 base and J dropped 10; count of bases not matched to a gene: 0. The CDR3 sequence is 12 residues long. The CDR3 protein is CASSLGDRGAFF. CDR3 bases: TGTGCCAGCAGTTTAGGGGACAGGGGAGCTTTCTTT.

The V gene is TRBV12-3 or TRBV12-4, the J gene TRBJ1-6, with 10 bases fitting TRBD1. V shed 6 bases and J 5 bases; nucleotides not matched to a gene: 4. The CDR3 has 15 residues. CDR3 region: CASRRQGADNSPLHF. The CDR3 DNA reads as TGTGCCAGCAGAAGACAGGGGGCGGATAATTCACCCCTCCACTTT.

V usage is TRBV6-2 or TRBV6-3 and J usage is TRBJ2-1; 9 bases align to TRBD2. From germline, CDR1 is MNHEY and CDR2 SVGEGT. Germline trimming cut 8 bases from V and 5 bases from J; bases unmatched to any gene: 10. The CDR3 is 15 amino acids. The CDR3 spells CASRPSGIGNNEQFF. CDR3 nucleotides: TGTGCCAGCCGGCCTAGCGGGATCGGGAACAATGAGCAGTTCTTC.

The sample holds many counts of this clonotype. This rearrangement joins TRBV20-1 to TRBJ1-1; D not certain. This CDR3 is built from 11 residues. Trimming removed 3 bases at V and 3 bases at J, with 5 bases between. Per the germline V gene, CDR1 is DFQATT and CDR2 is SNEGSKA (reference sequence). CDR3 region: CSARKDTEAFF. CDR3 bases: TGCAGTGCTAGGAAGGACACTGAAGCTTTCTTT.